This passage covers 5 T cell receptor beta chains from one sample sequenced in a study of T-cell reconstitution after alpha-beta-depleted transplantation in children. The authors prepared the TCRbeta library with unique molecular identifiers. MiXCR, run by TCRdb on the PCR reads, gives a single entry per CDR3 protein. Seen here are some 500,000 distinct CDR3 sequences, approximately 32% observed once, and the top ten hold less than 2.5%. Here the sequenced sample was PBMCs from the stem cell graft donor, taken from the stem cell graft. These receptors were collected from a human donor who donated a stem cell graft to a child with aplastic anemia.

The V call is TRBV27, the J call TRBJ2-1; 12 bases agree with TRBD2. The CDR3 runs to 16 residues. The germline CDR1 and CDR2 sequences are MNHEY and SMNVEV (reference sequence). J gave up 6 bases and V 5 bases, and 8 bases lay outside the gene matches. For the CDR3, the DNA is TGTGCCAGCAGTCCCCAGACTAGCGGGAGTTTCAATGAGCAGTTCTTC. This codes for CASSPQTSGSFNEQFF.

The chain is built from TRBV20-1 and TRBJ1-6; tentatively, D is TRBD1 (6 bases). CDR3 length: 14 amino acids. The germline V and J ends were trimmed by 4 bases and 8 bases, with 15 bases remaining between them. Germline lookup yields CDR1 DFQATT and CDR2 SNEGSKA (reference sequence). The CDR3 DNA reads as TGCAGTGCTACCACTCAGGGGCTATATTCACCCCTCCACTTT. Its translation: CSATTQGLYSPLHF.

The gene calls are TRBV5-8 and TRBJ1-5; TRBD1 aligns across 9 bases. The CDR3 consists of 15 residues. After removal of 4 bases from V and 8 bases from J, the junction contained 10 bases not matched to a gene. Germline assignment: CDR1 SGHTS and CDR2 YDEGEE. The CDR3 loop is CASSGEGQGRKPQHF. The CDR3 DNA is TGTGCCAGCAGCGGAGAAGGACAGGGGAGGAAGCCCCAGCATTTT.

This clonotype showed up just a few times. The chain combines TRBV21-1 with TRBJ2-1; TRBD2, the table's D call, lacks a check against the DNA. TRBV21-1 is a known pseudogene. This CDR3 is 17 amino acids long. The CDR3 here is CASSKALRLAGCDEQFF. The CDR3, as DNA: TGTGCCAGCAGCAAAGCGCTCCGACTAGCGGGATGCGATGAGCAGTTCTTC.

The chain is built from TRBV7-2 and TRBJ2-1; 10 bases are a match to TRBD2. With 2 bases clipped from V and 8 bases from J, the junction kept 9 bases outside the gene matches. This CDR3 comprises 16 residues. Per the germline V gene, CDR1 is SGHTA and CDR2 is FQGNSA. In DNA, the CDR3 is TGTGCCAGCAGCTTATCTCCTAGCGGGAGTAGGTATGAGCAGTTCTTC. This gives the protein CASSLSPSGSRYEQFF.